The 32 T cell receptor beta chains in this list originate from one sample, sequenced in a study of shared clonotypes between healthy human individuals. Assay: immunoSEQ multiplex PCR; the TCRdb copy retains only in-frame clones and omits some. The sample lists over a million clones, 95% to 99% occurring once. Sequenced material: naive CD4+ T cells sorted from blood. Documented subset: CD45RA+ positively selected. The receptors were sampled from a young man in good health.

This clone was observed once. The rearrangement uses TRBV15 and TRBJ1-1; D call uncertain. The V end lost 0 bases, the J end lost 0 bases, and 14 bases lay between the germline ends. The CDR3 has 17 residues. The germline CDR1 and CDR2 sequences are LNHNV and YYDKDF (reference sequence). DNA for the CDR3: TGTGCCACCAGCAGAGAAGGCGGCTTATACATGAACACTGAAGCTTTCTTT. It translates to CATSREGGLYMNTEAFF.

The chain uses TRBV7-8 and TRBJ1-5; D unresolved. The CDR3 extends over 15 amino acids. Germline V gene sequence: CDR1 SGHVS, CDR2 FQNEAQ. V was shortened by 6 bases and J by 3 bases, with 15 bases between the two germline ends. The DNA of the CDR3 is TGTGCCAGCAGTCACCTCGGGGAGTCCAATCAGCCCCAGCATTTT. Protein product: CASSHLGESNQPQHF. Using reference TRBV7-8 and TRBJ1-5 for the parts outside the CDR3, the full variable domain is GAGVSQSPRYKVAKRGQDVALRCDPISGHVSLFWYQQALGQGPEFLTYFQNEAQLDKSGLPSDRFFAERPEGSVSTLKIQRTQQEDSAVYLCASSHLGESNQPQHFGDGTRLSIL.

This clone came up once. This rearrangement joins TRBV6-5 to TRBJ2-5, with D maybe TRBD1 (6 bases). The CDR3 has 12 residues. Trimming removed 5 bases from V and 6 bases from J, with 10 bases in between. Germline CDR1 reads MNHEY; CDR2 reads SVGAGI. This chain's CDR3 is CASSLDRQTQYF. Here the CDR3 DNA reads TGTGCCAGCAGTCTAGACAGGCAGACCCAGTACTTC.

Regarding this clone: This sample also contains other DNA sequences that code for the same CDR3. V and J are TRBV6-5 and TRBJ1-2, with D possibly TRBD1 on 5 matching bases. The length of the CDR3 is 11 residues. Germline lookup yields CDR1 MNHEY and CDR2 SVGAGI. V dropped 4 bases and J dropped 7 bases, with 7 bases sitting between them. CDR3 residues: CASSSGSGYTF. For the CDR3, the DNA is TGTGCCAGCAGTTCAGGGAGTGGCTACACCTTC.

This clone has just one count. The rearrangement links TRBV11-2 to TRBJ2-7, with D uncertain. This CDR3 is built from 13 residues. With 5 bases removed from V and 7 bases from J, the gap between germline ends came to 15 bases. Germline CDR1 SGHAT, CDR2 FQNNGV. This CDR3 reads CASSRAQEMEQYF. The DNA of the CDR3 is TGTGCCAGCAGCCGTGCTCAGGAGATGGAGCAGTACTTC.

This clone has just one count. This chain connects TRBV7-9 to TRBJ2-3; 7 bases are a match to TRBD1. The V and J ends lost 1 base and 2 bases, in that order; junction bases with no gene match: 3. The CDR3 is 15 residues long. Per germline, CDR1 SEHNR and CDR2 FQNEAQ (reference sequence). CDR3 amino acids: CASSLGGQYTDTQYF. The CDR3 DNA reads TGTGCCAGCAGCTTAGGGGGACAGTACACAGATACGCAGTATTTT.

About this clone itself: The sample carries other DNA sequences with the same CDR3. The chain uses TRBV7-6 and TRBJ2-2; D uncertain. Trimming took off 1 base at V and 0 bases at J, with 9 bases between the two ends. Germline V CDR1 and CDR2: SGHVS, FNYEAQ. This CDR3 spans 16 amino acids. The CDR3: CASSLGAGTNTGELFF. The CDR3 region has the DNA TGTGCCAGCAGCTTAGGTGCCGGCACGAACACCGGGGAGCTGTTTTTT.

The chain recombines TRBV6-5 with TRBJ2-3; 8 positions match TRBD1. The J segment lost 0 bases and the V segment lost 5 bases, leaving 4 bases of the junction unmatched. CDR1 and CDR2 from the germline V gene are MNHEY and SVGAGI. This CDR3 is 15 amino acids long. CDR3 nucleotides: TGTGCCAGCAGTGGGACAGGTCGTAGCACAGATACGCAGTATTTT. This codes for CASSGTGRSTDTQYF.

The CDR3 region is CASGEQGEQYF. CDR3 coding DNA: TGCGCCAGCGGAGAACAGGGAGAGCAGTACTTC. The V and J genes are TRBV5-1 and TRBJ2-7, with D perhaps TRBD1 (6 bases). Germline V gives CDR1 SGHRS, CDR2 YFSETQ. The CDR3 contains 11 residues. V gave up 7 bases and J gave up 7 bases, with 12 bases separating them.

V gene TRBV6-1 combines with J gene TRBJ1-2; no firm D call. V lost 5 bases and J 5 bases, leaving 15 bases between the germline ends. CDR3 length equals 14 residues. Germline V gene sequence: CDR1 MNHNS, CDR2 SASEGT. CDR3 loop: CASSFWVGGYGYTF. CDR3 DNA sequence: TGTGCCAGCAGTTTTTGGGTGGGCGGGTATGGCTACACCTTC.

The chain employs TRBV7-2 and TRBJ1-1; 7 bases agree with TRBD1. Germline V gives CDR1 SGHTA, CDR2 FQGNSA. The length of the CDR3 is 13 residues. The V segment lost 5 bases and the J segment 4 bases; nucleotides outside the gene matches: 4. The DNA of the CDR3 is TGTGCCAGCAGCAATGGACAGGCCACTGAAGCTTTCTTT. Its protein product is CASSNGQATEAFF. The variable domain in full, with the rest retrieved from reference TRBV7-2 and TRBJ1-1, is GAGVSQSPSNKVTEKGKDVELRCDPISGHTALYWYRQSLGQGLEFLIYFQGNSAPDKSGLPSDRFSAERTGGSVSTLTIQRTQQEDSAVYLCASSNGQATEAFFGQGTRLTVV.

This chain uses TRBV6-5 with TRBJ2-1, with 9 bases fitting TRBD1. V lost 6 bases and J lost 4; bases outside the gene matches: 7. CDR1 is MNHEY and CDR2 is SVGAGI in the germline V gene. This CDR3 is built from 15 residues. This CDR3 is CASSLPGQGYNEQFF. The CDR3 DNA is TGTGCCAGCAGCCTCCCCGGACAGGGGTACAATGAGCAGTTCTTC.

The chain is built from TRBV6-5 and TRBJ2-5; D assignment may be TRBD1 or TRBD2 (6 bases each). The length of the CDR3 is 14 residues. Deletions cut 0 bases from V and 10 bases from J, with 15 bases between. Germline V gene sequence: CDR1 MNHEY, CDR2 SVGAGI. The CDR3 loop is CASSYSPLQGLQYF. CDR3 DNA sequence: TGTGCCAGCAGTTACTCGCCCCTACAGGGACTCCAGTACTTC.

The rearrangement links TRBV18 to TRBJ2-7; D may be TRBD2 (5 bases). The CDR3 length is 16 residues. Germline CDR1 KGHSH, CDR2 LQKENI. The V and J ends lost 2 bases and 6 bases respectively, with 20 bases between them. The CDR3 region is CASSPMLASSGGEQYF. The CDR3 DNA reads as TGTGCCAGCTCACCAATGCTAGCATCATCAGGCGGCGAGCAGTACTTC.

The chain carries TRBV28 and TRBJ1-5, with D tentatively TRBD1 (6 bases). In germline, CDR1 is MDHEN, CDR2 SYDVKM. This CDR3 has 16 amino acids. The V and J ends lost 5 bases and 5 bases respectively, with 19 bases between them. This chain's CDR3 is CASSRRGRGVDQPQHF. The CDR3 nucleotides read TGTGCCAGCAGTCGCCGGGGAAGGGGGGTCGATCAGCCCCAGCATTTT.

The chain uses TRBV6-6 and TRBJ2-7, with 7 positions matching TRBD2. V shed 5 bases, J shed 5 bases, and the junction held 15 bases outside the gene matches. The germline V gene has CDR1 MNHNY and CDR2 SVGAGI (reference sequence). This CDR3 has 16 amino acids. In DNA, the CDR3 is TGTGCCAGCAGTGGCCTTTCTGGGGGAGGGTCGCACGAGCAGTACTTC. Translated: CASSGLSGGGSHEQYF.

The chain carries TRBV5-4 and TRBJ2-3; D not resolved. The V end lost 5 bases, the J end lost 1 base, and 14 bases lay between the germline ends. CDR3 length: 15 residues. Germline assignment: CDR1 SGHNT and CDR2 YYREEE (reference sequence). This chain's CDR3 is CASSPQVMGTDTQYF. CDR3 sequence (DNA): TGTGCCAGCAGTCCCCAGGTAATGGGCACAGATACGCAGTATTTT.

The rearrangement joins TRBV19 to TRBJ1-5; no clear D. Per the germline V gene, CDR1 is LNHDA and CDR2 is SQIVND (reference sequence). CDR3 length equals 13 residues. Trimming took 4 bases from V and 6 from J, leaving 10 bases between them. The CDR3 loop is CASSTPITQPQHF. CDR3 DNA sequence: TGTGCCAGTAGTACACCTATTACTCAGCCCCAGCATTTT.

This clone appeared a single time. The chain is built from TRBV15 and TRBJ2-1, with 10 bases fitting TRBD2. CDR1 is LNHNV, CDR2 YYDKDF, per germline (reference sequence). CDR3 size: 13 residues. The trim removed 7 bases at V and 7 bases at J, leaving 4 bases unmatched. This CDR3 is CATKSGRGNEQFF. The CDR3, as DNA: TGTGCCACCAAAAGCGGGAGGGGAAATGAGCAGTTCTTC.

This clone was counted a single time. This chain links TRBV18 with TRBJ1-3; D may be TRBD1 (6 bases). The germline gives CDR1 KGHSH, CDR2 LQKENI. V lost 5 bases, J lost 2 bases, and 10 bases lay in between. This CDR3 has 14 amino acids. CDR3 nucleotide sequence: TGTGCCAGCTCATGGGGGGCAACTGGAAACACCATATATTTT. It yields the protein CASSWGATGNTIYF.

This clone was seen just once. CDR3: CASSHPQREGWSETQYF. For the CDR3, the DNA is TGTGCCAGCAGCCACCCACAGAGGGAGGGGTGGTCGGAGACCCAGTACTTC. The V call is TRBV14, the J call TRBJ2-5; 7 bases agree with TRBD2. CDR3 length: 17 amino acids. The germline gives CDR1 SGHDN, CDR2 FVKESK. V gave up 3 bases and J gave up 5 bases; unmatched junction bases: 15. Together with reference TRBV14 and TRBJ2-5, the CDR3 gives the full variable domain: EAGVTQFPSHSVIEKGQTVTLRCDPISGHDNLYWYRRVMGKEIKFLLHFVKESKQDESGMPNNRFLAERTGGTYSTLKVQPAELEDSGVYFCASSHPQREGWSETQYFGPGTRLLVL.

Regarding this clone: Within the sample, other DNA sequences also encode this same CDR3. The chain has TRBV7-9 and TRBJ2-7, with D possibly TRBD2 on 5 matching bases. CDR3 size: 15 residues. Trimming cost V 2 bases and J 0 bases, with 11 bases left between them. Germline V gene data show CDR1 as SEHNR and CDR2 as FQNEAQ (reference sequence). CDR3 sequence (DNA): TGTGCCAGCAGCTTAATCGGAGGTGCCTCCTACGAGCAGTACTTC. It yields the protein CASSLIGGASYEQYF.

The chain recombines TRBV28 with TRBJ2-2; unclear D gene. Per germline, CDR1 MDHEN and CDR2 SYDVKM. Trimming shortened V by 6 bases and J by 4 bases, and 9 bases separated the two germline ends. The CDR3 totals 13 residues. DNA of the CDR3: TGTGCCAGCAGCGAGTCACGCACCGGGGAGCTGTTTTTT. The encoded protein is CASSESRTGELFF.

CDR3 sequence: CASSESRGRKLFF. The CDR3 nucleotides read TGTGCCAGCAGTGAATCGAGGGGTAGAAAACTGTTTTTT. V and J are TRBV6-1 and TRBJ1-4; a possible D gene is TRBD1 (5 bases). The CDR3 totals 13 residues. CDR1 and CDR2 (germline): MNHNS, SASEGT. Trimming cost V 2 bases and J 10 bases, with 11 bases left between them.

The chain links TRBV10-3 to TRBJ1-4; TRBD1 matches at 8 bases. CDR1 is ENHRY, CDR2 SYGVKD, per germline. This CDR3 spans 17 amino acids. The V segment lost 5 bases and the J segment 2 bases; nucleotides outside the gene matches: 10. CDR3 nucleotide sequence: TGTGCCATCAGTACAGACAGGGGTTTTCGCACTAATGAAAAACTGTTTTTT. This gives the protein CAISTDRGFRTNEKLFF.

The V call is TRBV25-1, the J call TRBJ2-7; 10 bases agree with TRBD2. The CDR3 has 16 residues. CDR1 and CDR2 (germline): MGHDK, SYGVNS. Trimming at V came to 5 bases and at J to 0 bases, leaving 7 bases not matched to a gene. The CDR3 is CASSPILAGSSYEQYF. The CDR3 nucleotides read TGTGCCAGCAGTCCAATACTAGCGGGAAGCTCCTACGAGCAGTACTTC.

The chain carries TRBV30 and TRBJ2-2, with 8 bases lining up with TRBD2. J lost 7 bases, V lost 8 bases, and 3 bases had no gene match. This CDR3 is built from 11 residues. In germline, CDR1 is GTSNPN, CDR2 SVGIG (reference sequence). Here the CDR3 reads CARGGGGELFF. CDR3 nucleotide sequence: TGTGCCCGGGGGGGCGGCGGGGAGCTGTTTTTT.

The genes are TRBV4-3 and TRBJ2-1, with 15 nucleotides matching TRBD2. V was pared by 4 bases and J by 13 bases, with 2 bases of the junction left unmatched. This CDR3 has 13 residues. CDR1 and CDR2 from the germline V gene are LGHNA and YSLEER. DNA of the CDR3: TGCGCCAGCAGCCTGGGACTAGCGGGAGGACAGTTCTTC. Encoded protein: CASSLGLAGGQFF.

The chain employs TRBV11-3 and TRBJ2-3; D not certain. Germline assignment: CDR1 SGHNT and CDR2 YENEEA. The V gene lost 4 bases and the J gene lost 1 base, with 6 bases spanning the gap. This CDR3 has 13 amino acids. The DNA for the CDR3 is TGTGCCAGCAGCTCCCAGGGCACAGATACGCAGTATTTT. Its translation: CASSSQGTDTQYF.

The chain recombines TRBV5-1 with TRBJ2-2; no clear D gene. This CDR3 comprises 16 residues. The V gene lost 4 bases and the J gene lost 4 bases, with 17 bases spanning the gap. The germline V gene has CDR1 SGHRS and CDR2 YFSETQ. Here the CDR3 DNA reads TGCGCCAGCAGCCCGCTTTGGACGGGCGGCACCGGGGAGCTGTTTTTT. Amino acid sequence: CASSPLWTGGTGELFF.

CDR3 in amino acids: CASSKGQGGSDTQYF. The CDR3 DNA reads as TGCGCCAGCAGCAAGGGACAGGGTGGCTCAGATACGCAGTATTTT. V usage is TRBV5-1 and J usage is TRBJ2-3, with TRBD1 identical over 9 bases. The CDR3 spans 15 residues. Germline V gene lookup returns CDR1 SGHRS and CDR2 YFSETQ. The junction had 7 bases not matched to a gene; V was cut back by 4 bases and J by 4 bases.

V gene TRBV10-1 combines with J gene TRBJ2-7; TRBD1 agrees at 9 bases. Germline CDR1 reads WNHNN; CDR2 reads SYGVQD (reference sequence). The V gene end was trimmed by 5 bases and the J gene end by 1 base; junction bases not matched to a gene: 27. The CDR3 is 22 amino acids. The CDR3 DNA sequence: TGCGCCAGCAGTCTCGGAGGGAACAAAGGACGATTCCGCGACAGGGGGTCCTACGAGCAGTACTTC. It yields the protein CASSLGGNKGRFRDRGSYEQYF.